The clone carrying this T cell receptor (beta chain) was seen many times. V shed 7 bases, J shed 6 bases, and the junction held 12 bases outside the gene matches. The CDR3 spans 15 residues. From germline, CDR1 is MDHEN and CDR2 SYDVKM. The authors ran a second PCR of roughly 6 to 12 cycles using a sample-barcoded 5' primer and a J-beta primer mix. TCRdb ran MiXCR on the 5' RACE reads and lists one entry per CDR3 protein. The sample lists about 1,000,000 distinct CDR3 sequences, under 55% occurring once. The sample originates from a study of blood T cells in healthy people across ages. The wider study: Template-switching capture recovered about one barcoded beta molecule per two T cells.

Sequenced input: blood. The clonotype was recovered from a woman aged 55-69 years in good health. The chain joins TRBV28 to TRBJ2-7; 10 bases fit TRBD2. CDR3 nucleotide sequence: TGTGCCAGCATTATACAGCGGGAGGGCCAGGCCGAGCAGTACTTC. This encodes CASIIQREGQAEQYF.